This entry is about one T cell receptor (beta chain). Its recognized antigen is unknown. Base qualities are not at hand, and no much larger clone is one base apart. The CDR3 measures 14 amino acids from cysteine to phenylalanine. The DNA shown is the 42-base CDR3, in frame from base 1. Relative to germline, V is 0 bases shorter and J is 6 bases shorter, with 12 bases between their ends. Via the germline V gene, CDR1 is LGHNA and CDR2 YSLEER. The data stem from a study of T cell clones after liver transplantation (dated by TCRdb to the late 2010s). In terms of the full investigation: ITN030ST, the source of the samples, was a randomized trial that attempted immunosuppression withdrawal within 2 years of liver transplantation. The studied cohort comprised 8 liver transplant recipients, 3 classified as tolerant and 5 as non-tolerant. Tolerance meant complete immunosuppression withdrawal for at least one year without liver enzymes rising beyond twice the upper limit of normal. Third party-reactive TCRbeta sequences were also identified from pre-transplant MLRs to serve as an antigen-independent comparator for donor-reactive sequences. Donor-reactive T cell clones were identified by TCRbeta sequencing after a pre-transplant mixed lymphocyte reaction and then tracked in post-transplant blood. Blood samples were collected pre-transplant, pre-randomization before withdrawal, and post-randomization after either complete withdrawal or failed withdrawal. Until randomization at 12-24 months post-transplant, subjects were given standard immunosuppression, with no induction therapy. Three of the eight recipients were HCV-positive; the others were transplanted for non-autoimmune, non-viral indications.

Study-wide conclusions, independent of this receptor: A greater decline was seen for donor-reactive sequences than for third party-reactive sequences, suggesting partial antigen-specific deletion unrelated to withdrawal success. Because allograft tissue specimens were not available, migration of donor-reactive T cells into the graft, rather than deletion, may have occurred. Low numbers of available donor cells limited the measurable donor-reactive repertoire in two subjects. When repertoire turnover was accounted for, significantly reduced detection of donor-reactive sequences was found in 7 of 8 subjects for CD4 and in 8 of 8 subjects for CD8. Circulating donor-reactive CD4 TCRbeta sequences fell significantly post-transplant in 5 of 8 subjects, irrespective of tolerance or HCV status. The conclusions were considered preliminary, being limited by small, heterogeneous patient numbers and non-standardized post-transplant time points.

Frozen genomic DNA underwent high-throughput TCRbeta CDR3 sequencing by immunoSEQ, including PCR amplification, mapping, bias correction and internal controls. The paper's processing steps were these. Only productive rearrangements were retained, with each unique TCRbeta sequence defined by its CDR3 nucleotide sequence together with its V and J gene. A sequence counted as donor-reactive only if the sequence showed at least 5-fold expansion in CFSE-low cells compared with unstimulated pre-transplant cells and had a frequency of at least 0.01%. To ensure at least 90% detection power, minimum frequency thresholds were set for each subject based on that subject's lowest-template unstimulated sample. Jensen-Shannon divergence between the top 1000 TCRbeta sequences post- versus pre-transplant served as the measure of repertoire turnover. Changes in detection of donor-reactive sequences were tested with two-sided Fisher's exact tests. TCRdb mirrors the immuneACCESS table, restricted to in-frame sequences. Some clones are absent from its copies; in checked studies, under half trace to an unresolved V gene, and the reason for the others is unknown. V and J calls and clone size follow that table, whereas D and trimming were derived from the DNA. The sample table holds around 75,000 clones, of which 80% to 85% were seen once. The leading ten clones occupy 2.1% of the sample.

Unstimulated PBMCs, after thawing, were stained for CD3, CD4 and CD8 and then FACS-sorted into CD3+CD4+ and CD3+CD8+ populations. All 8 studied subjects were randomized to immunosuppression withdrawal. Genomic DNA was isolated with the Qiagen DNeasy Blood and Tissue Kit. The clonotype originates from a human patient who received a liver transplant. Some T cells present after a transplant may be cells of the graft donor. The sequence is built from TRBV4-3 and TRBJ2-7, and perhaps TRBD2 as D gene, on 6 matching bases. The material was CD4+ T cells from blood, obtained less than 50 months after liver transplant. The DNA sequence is TGCGCCAGCAGCCAAGAACCGGGGGAACCCGAGCAGTACTTC. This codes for CASSQEPGEPEQYF.